This T cell receptor beta chain was identified during a study of Ad26.COV2.S vaccination and SARS-CoV-2 variants. On the study more broadly: Ad26.COV2.S was injected intramuscularly once or twice, 56 days apart. Study-level findings and limits: The authors reported substantial breadth in spike-specific CD8+ and CD4+ T cell responses after vaccination.

Treatment defined: some 20 received Ad26.COV2.S at low or high dose, single or two shots; about five received placebo; per-sample allocation not given. The samples were gathered on day 63 after the first injection of vaccine or placebo. Generated by immunoSEQ multiplex PCR, the TCRdb table keeps only in-frame clones and is missing some. The sample shows around 270,000 clones, around 90% of them seen only once. The germline V gene encodes CDR1 SEHNR and CDR2 FQNEAQ (reference sequence). This CDR3 spans 15 amino acids. V shed 4 bases and J 4 bases; nucleotides not matched to a gene: 8. Notes on this clone: The antigen remains unidentified.

Source: peripheral blood, taken in a trial of Ad26.COV2.S vaccine versus placebo. This TCR was sampled from a person aged 18-60 years who received the Ad26.COV2.S COVID-19 vaccine or a placebo. This chain joins TRBV7-9 and TRBJ2-7; 9 bases line up with TRBD1. CDR3 sequence (DNA): TGTGCCAGCAGCTCCTGGGACAGGGAGAAATACGAGCAGTACTTC. Encoded protein: CASSSWDREKYEQYF.